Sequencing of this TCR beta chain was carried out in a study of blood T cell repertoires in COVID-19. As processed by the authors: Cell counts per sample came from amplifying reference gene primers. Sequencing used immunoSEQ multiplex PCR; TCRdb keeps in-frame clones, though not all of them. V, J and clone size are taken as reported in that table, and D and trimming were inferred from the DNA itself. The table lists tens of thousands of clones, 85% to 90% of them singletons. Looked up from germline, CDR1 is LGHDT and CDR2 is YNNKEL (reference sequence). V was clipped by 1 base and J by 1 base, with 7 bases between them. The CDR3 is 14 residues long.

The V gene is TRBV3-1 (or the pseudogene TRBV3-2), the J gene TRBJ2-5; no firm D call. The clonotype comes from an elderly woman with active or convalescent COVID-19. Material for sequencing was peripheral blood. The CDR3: CASSQAQSQETQYF. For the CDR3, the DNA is TGTGCCAGCAGCCAAGCCCAATCCCAAGAGACCCAGTACTTC.